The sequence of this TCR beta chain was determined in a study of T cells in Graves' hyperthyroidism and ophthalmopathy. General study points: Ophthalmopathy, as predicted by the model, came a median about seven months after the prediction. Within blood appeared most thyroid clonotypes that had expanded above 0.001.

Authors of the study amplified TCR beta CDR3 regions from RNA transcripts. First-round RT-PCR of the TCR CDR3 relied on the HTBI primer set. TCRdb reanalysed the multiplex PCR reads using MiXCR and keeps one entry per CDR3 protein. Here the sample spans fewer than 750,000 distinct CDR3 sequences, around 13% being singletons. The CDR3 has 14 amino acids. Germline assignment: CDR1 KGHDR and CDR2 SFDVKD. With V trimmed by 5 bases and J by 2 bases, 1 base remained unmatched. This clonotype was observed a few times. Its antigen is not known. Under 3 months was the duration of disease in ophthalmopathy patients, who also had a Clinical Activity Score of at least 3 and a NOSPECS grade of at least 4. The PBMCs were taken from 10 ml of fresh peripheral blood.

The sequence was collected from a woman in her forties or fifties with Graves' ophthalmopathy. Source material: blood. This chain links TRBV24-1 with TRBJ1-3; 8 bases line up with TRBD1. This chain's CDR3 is CATSAGGTGNTIYF. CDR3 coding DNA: TGTGCCACCAGTGCAGGGGGCACTGGAAACACCATATATTTT.